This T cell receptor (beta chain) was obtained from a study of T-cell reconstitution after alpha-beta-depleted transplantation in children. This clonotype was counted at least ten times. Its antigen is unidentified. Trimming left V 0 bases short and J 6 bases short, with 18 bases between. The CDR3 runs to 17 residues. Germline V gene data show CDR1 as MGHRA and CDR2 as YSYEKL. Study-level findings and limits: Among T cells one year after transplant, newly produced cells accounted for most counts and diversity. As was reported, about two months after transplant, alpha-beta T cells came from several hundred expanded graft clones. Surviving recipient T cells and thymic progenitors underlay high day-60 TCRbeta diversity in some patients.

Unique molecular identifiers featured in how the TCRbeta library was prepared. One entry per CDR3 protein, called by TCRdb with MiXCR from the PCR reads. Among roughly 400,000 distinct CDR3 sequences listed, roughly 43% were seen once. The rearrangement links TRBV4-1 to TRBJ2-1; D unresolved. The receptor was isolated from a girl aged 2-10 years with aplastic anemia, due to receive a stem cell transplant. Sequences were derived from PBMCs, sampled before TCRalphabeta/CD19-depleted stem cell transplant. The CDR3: CASSQEAESLPFNEQFF. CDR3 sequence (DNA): TGCGCCAGCAGCCAAGAAGCCGAATCACTGCCTTTCAATGAGCAGTTCTTC.